The 32 T cell receptor beta chains below all came from one sample that was sequenced in a study of PD-L1 blockade in urothelial cancer. Sequencing was performed with immunoSEQ multiplex PCR; in TCRdb, only in-frame clones are kept and a portion is missing. The table lists 30,000 or so clones, about 88% of them singletons. Indicated time point: peripheral blood 6 weeks after treatment start. This material consisted of PBMCs, taken around atezolizumab (anti-PD-L1) treatment. Source of these receptors: a man aged 80 or over with urothelial cancer.

CDR3 bases: TGTGCCAGCAGCTTAGGATTTTCAGGGCGGCCAGATACGCAGTATTTT. Translated, it gives CASSLGFSGRPDTQYF. V usage is TRBV7-2 and J usage is TRBJ2-3, with D possibly being TRBD1 (5 bases). Germline CDR1 and CDR2: SGHTA and FQGNSA. The V and J ends lost 1 base and 4 bases respectively, with 15 bases between them. CDR3 length: 16 amino acids.

The chain has TRBV7-9 and TRBJ2-3; no firm D call. Germline-derived CDR1 and CDR2 are SEHNR and FQNEAQ (reference sequence). The CDR3 length is 12 residues. Trimming took off 5 bases at V and 2 bases at J, with 5 bases between the two ends. The CDR3 bases are TGTGCCAGCAGCCCAGACACAGATACGCAGTATTTT. Protein sequence: CASSPDTDTQYF.

The chain carries TRBV30 and TRBJ2-3; TRBD2 aligns across 7 bases. Germline assignment: CDR1 GTSNPN and CDR2 SVGIG (reference sequence). CDR3 length: 12 residues. J lost 1 base, V lost 7 bases, and 2 bases had no gene match. Here the CDR3 DNA reads TGTGCCTTGGCGGGAGGCACAGATACGCAGTATTTT. It codes for CALAGGTDTQYF.

This chain uses TRBV19 with TRBJ2-1; D ambiguous. CDR1 is LNHDA, CDR2 SQIVND, per germline (reference sequence). The CDR3 length is 14 residues. V dropped 5 bases and J dropped 8 bases, with 16 bases sitting between them. The CDR3: CASSPPLEPYEQFF. The CDR3 DNA reads TGTGCCAGTAGTCCCCCTCTGGAGCCATATGAGCAGTTCTTC.

The chain employs TRBV7-2 and TRBJ2-1, with a weak D call TRBD2 (6 bases). The V gene lost 0 bases and the J gene lost 9 bases, with 15 bases spanning the gap. Germline loops: CDR1 SGHTA, CDR2 FQGNSA. CDR3 size: 15 residues. CDR3 loop: CASSLAAGGVTEQFF. CDR3 nucleotides: TGTGCCAGCAGCTTAGCCGCTGGCGGGGTCACTGAGCAGTTCTTC. Combining the CDR3 with reference TRBV7-2 and TRBJ2-1 gives the whole variable domain GAGVSQSPSNKVTEKGKDVELRCDPISGHTALYWYRQSLGQGLEFLIYFQGNSAPDKSGLPSDRFSAERTGGSVSTLTIQRTQQEDSAVYLCASSLAAGGVTEQFFGPGTRLTVL.

V and J are TRBV27 and TRBJ2-6, with TRBD1 matching over 10 bases. CDR1 and CDR2 from the germline V gene are MNHEY and SMNVEV (reference sequence). The CDR3 runs to 17 residues. The J segment lost 4 bases and the V segment lost 5 bases, leaving 8 bases of the junction unmatched. In nucleotides, the CDR3 is TGTGCCAGCAGTCCCGGGACAGGGGAAAGCGGGGCCAACGTCCTGACTTTC. The encoded protein is CASSPGTGESGANVLTF.

The V and J genes are TRBV11-2 and TRBJ2-1, with 14 positions matching TRBD2. The CDR3 length is 17 residues. V gave up 3 bases and J gave up 4 bases; unmatched junction bases: 5. The germline V gene has CDR1 SGHAT and CDR2 FQNNGV. CDR3 region: CASSFPGTSGRYNEQFF. The CDR3 region has the DNA TGTGCCAGCAGCTTCCCCGGGACTAGCGGGAGATACAATGAGCAGTTCTTC. Together with reference TRBV11-2 and TRBJ2-1, the CDR3 gives the full variable domain: EAGVAQSPRYKIIEKRQSVAFWCNPISGHATLYWYQQILGQGPKLLIQFQNNGVVDDSQLPKDRFSAERLKGVDSTLKIQPAKLEDSAVYLCASSFPGTSGRYNEQFFGPGTRLTVL.

The chain has TRBV5-1 and TRBJ2-3; TRBD1 agrees at 7 bases. The J segment lost 5 bases and the V segment lost 0 bases, leaving 6 bases of the junction unmatched. CDR1 and CDR2 (germline): SGHRS, YFSETQ. The CDR3 runs to 15 residues. The DNA for the CDR3 is TGCGCCAGCAGCTTGGCCGGGACAGAAGGAGATACGCAGTATTTT. It specifies CASSLAGTEGDTQYF. Variable domain in full (rest from reference TRBV5-1 and TRBJ2-3): KAGVTQTPRYLIKTRGQQVTLSCSPISGHRSVSWYQQTPGQGLQFLFEYFSETQRNKGNFPGRFSGRQFSNSRSEMNVSTLELGDSALYLCASSLAGTEGDTQYFGPGTRLTVL.

The V gene is TRBV12-5, the J gene TRBJ2-6, with TRBD1 matching over 9 bases. This CDR3 has 18 amino acids. CDR1 LGHNT and CDR2 FRNRAP come from the germline V gene. Germline trimming cut 6 bases from V and 0 bases from J; bases unmatched to any gene: 9. The DNA of the CDR3 is TGTGCTAGTGGCCAGGGACAGGGTCTCCCCTCTGGGGCCAACGTCCTGACTTTC. Residues: CASGQGQGLPSGANVLTF.

This chain links TRBV28 with TRBJ1-1; perhaps TRBD1 as D (5 bases). CDR3 length: 12 amino acids. Germline V lookup: CDR1 MDHEN, CDR2 SYDVKM. V was clipped by 2 bases and J by 7 bases, with 8 bases between them. This chain's CDR3 is CASSLRQYEAFF. The CDR3 nucleotides read TGTGCCAGCAGTTTACGACAGTATGAAGCTTTCTTT.

The chain has TRBV18 and TRBJ2-6; TRBD2 might be the D (5 bases). Germline loops: CDR1 KGHSH, CDR2 LQKENI. Deletions cut 3 bases from V and 3 bases from J, with 15 bases between. CDR3 length: 17 amino acids. As DNA, the CDR3 is TGTGCCAGCTCACCTTGGCCGCGCGGGCTTGGGGCCAACGTCCTGACTTTC. It codes for CASSPWPRGLGANVLTF.

The V and J genes are TRBV7-2 and TRBJ1-5, with 8 bases fitting TRBD1. CDR3 size: 13 residues. The trim removed 5 bases at V and 8 bases at J, leaving 5 bases unmatched. Germline CDR1 SGHTA, CDR2 FQGNSA. The DNA of the CDR3 is TGTGCCAGCAGCGCAGGGGGCTCGGAGCCCCAGCATTTT. It encodes CASSAGGSEPQHF.

This rearrangement joins TRBV9 to TRBJ2-6, with 9 bases fitting TRBD1. The CDR3 extends over 18 amino acids. Germline-derived CDR1 and CDR2 are SGDLS and YYNGEE. J gave up 0 bases and V 6 bases, and 10 bases lay outside the gene matches. CDR3 in amino acids: CASTIGGTGYSGANVLTF. CDR3 DNA sequence: TGTGCCAGCACCATTGGGGGGACAGGGTACTCTGGGGCCAACGTCCTGACTTTC.

The chain joins TRBV29-1 to TRBJ2-3; D is possibly TRBD1 (5 bases). Trimming left V 5 bases short and J 4 bases short, with 19 bases between. The CDR3 sequence is 15 residues long. Germline lookup yields CDR1 SQVTM and CDR2 ANQGSEA. The CDR3, as DNA: TGCAGCGTTTACCGGACCTCGGTGGGGCCAGATACGCAGTATTTT. As protein: CSVYRTSVGPDTQYF.

The rearrangement uses TRBV5-4 and TRBJ2-1; 13 bases match TRBD2. This CDR3 has 15 amino acids. Germline lookup yields CDR1 SGHNT and CDR2 YYREEE (reference sequence). J lost 8 bases, V lost 0 bases, and 2 bases had no gene match. The CDR3 DNA reads TGTGCCAGCAGCTTGGGGACTAGCGGGAGTTATGAGCAGTTCTTC. Translating gives CASSLGTSGSYEQFF.

The chain joins TRBV29-1 to TRBJ2-1; 7 bases map to TRBD1. Germline V CDR1 and CDR2: SQVTM, ANQGSEA. Losses at the gene ends were 7 bases for V and 3 bases for J; bases not matched to a gene: 6. The CDR3 runs 13 residues. The CDR3 spells CSAGTAGYNEQFF. The CDR3 DNA reads as TGCAGCGCCGGGACAGCAGGCTACAATGAGCAGTTCTTC.

The genes are TRBV6-1 and TRBJ1-5; D remains ambiguous. The CDR3 loop spans 13 amino acids. CDR1 MNHNS and CDR2 SASEGT come from the germline V gene. V gave up 7 bases and J gave up 5 bases, with 12 bases separating them. The CDR3 is CASTQRRDQPQHF. As DNA, the CDR3 is TGTGCCAGCACCCAAAGGAGGGATCAGCCCCAGCATTTT.

The chain recombines TRBV4-1 with TRBJ1-2, with D unclear. Germline loops: CDR1 MGHRA, CDR2 YSYEKL. V was trimmed by 0 bases and J by 4 bases, leaving 9 bases between them. The CDR3 consists of 14 residues. The CDR3 coding sequence is TGCGCCAGCAGCCAAGATCCGGGTGGCTATGGCTACACCTTC. Its translation is CASSQDPGGYGYTF.

The rearrangement uses TRBV7-5 and TRBJ2-7; the listed D gene, TRBD1, was not tested against the DNA. TRBV7-5 is labeled a pseudogene. This CDR3 has 16 amino acids. CDR3 loop: CACQVTASCSSYEQYF. In DNA, the CDR3 is TGTGCCTGCCAGGTCACAGCTTCTTGTTCCTCCTACGAGCAGTACTTC.

This chain connects TRBV5-4 to TRBJ2-5, with D possibly matching TRBD2 (6 bases). V was pared by 3 bases and J by 7 bases, with 13 bases between. CDR1 SGHNT and CDR2 YYREEE come from the germline V gene (reference sequence). The CDR3 extends over 13 amino acids. The chain's CDR3 is CASSSYGGVTQYF. The CDR3 nucleotides are TGTGCCAGCAGCTCCTACGGGGGAGTGACCCAGTACTTC.

The chain joins TRBV5-4 to TRBJ2-2, with D possibly matching TRBD2 (6 bases). Germline V CDR1 and CDR2: SGHNT, YYREEE (reference sequence). CDR3 length equals 17 residues. Trimming took 3 bases from V and 1 from J, leaving 16 bases between them. CDR3 bases: TGTGCCAGCAGCTCCCGAGCGGGTCACCTGAACACCGGGGAGCTGTTTTTT. Translation gives CASSSRAGHLNTGELFF.

The chain employs TRBV9 and TRBJ2-1, with a tentative D call TRBD1 (7 bases). Trimming pared 4 bases from V and 10 bases from J, leaving 21 bases between. This CDR3 has 15 residues. Germline values: CDR1 SGDLS, CDR2 YYNGEE. The CDR3 is CASSPGGSGGHEQFF. In DNA, the CDR3 is TGTGCCAGCAGCCCCGGAGGGTCAGGGGGACACGAGCAGTTCTTC. Supplemented by reference TRBV9 and TRBJ2-1, the full variable domain reads DSGVTQTPKHLITATGQRVTLRCSPRSGDLSVYWYQQSLDQGLQFLIQYYNGEERAKGNILERFSAQQFPDLHSELNLSSLELGDSALYFCASSPGGSGGHEQFFGPGTRLTVL.

This chain joins TRBV7-7 and TRBJ2-5, with unresolved D. CDR1 is SSHAT, CDR2 FNYEAQ, per germline (reference sequence). The CDR3 loop spans 15 amino acids. V was trimmed by 2 bases and J by 1 base, leaving 11 bases between them. The CDR3 bases are TGTGCCAGCAGCTTAAACGCGAAAGTCCAAGAGACCCAGTACTTC. Encoded protein: CASSLNAKVQETQYF.

V is TRBV19 and J is TRBJ2-1; TRBD2 matches at 8 bases. Germline V gene lookup returns CDR1 LNHDA and CDR2 SQIVND (reference sequence). V lost 6 bases, J lost 4 bases, and 8 bases stayed unmatched. The CDR3 sequence is 15 residues long. CDR3 protein: CASSRPGLGYNEQFF. CDR3 nucleotides: TGTGCCAGTAGCCGCCCGGGACTAGGGTACAATGAGCAGTTCTTC.

This clone was picked up a small number of times. The chain couples TRBV27 to TRBJ2-3, with 16 bases identical to TRBD2. J was trimmed by 0 bases and V by 6 bases; bases with no gene match: 0. Germline CDR1 reads MNHEY; CDR2 reads SMNVEV (reference sequence). The CDR3 has 16 residues. CDR3 sequence (DNA): TGTGCCAGCAGGGGACTAGCGGGAGGGAGCACAGATACGCAGTATTTT. The encoded protein is CASRGLAGGSTDTQYF.

The chain links TRBV4-1 to TRBJ1-5; TRBD1 might be the D (5 bases). The CDR3 consists of 13 residues. CDR1 and CDR2 from the germline V gene are MGHRA and YSYEKL. V gave up 1 base and J gave up 4 bases, with 5 bases separating them. In DNA, the CDR3 is TGCGCCAGCAGCCAAGCAGGGAATCAGCCCCAGCATTTT. It codes for CASSQAGNQPQHF.

The chain joins TRBV19 to TRBJ2-3; TRBD2 agrees at 7 bases. Germline CDR1 and CDR2: LNHDA and SQIVND (reference sequence). Trimming took 4 bases from V and 4 from J; bases not matched to a gene: 17. The CDR3 contains 18 residues. The CDR3 loop is CASSSPLGTTLLADTQYF. In DNA, the CDR3 is TGTGCCAGTAGTAGCCCACTCGGGACTACCCTTCTCGCAGATACGCAGTATTTT. Supplemented by reference TRBV19 and TRBJ2-3, the full variable domain reads DGGITQSPKYLFRKEGQNVTLSCEQNLNHDAMYWYRQDPGQGLRLIYYSQIVNDFQKGDIAEGYSVSREKKESFPLTVTSAQKNPTAFYLCASSSPLGTTLLADTQYFGPGTRLTVL.

The chain recombines TRBV28 with TRBJ1-4; TRBD1 aligns across 7 bases. The V and J ends lost 6 bases and 4 bases, in that order; junction bases with no gene match: 5. CDR1 is MDHEN and CDR2 is SYDVKM in the germline V gene. The CDR3 spans 14 residues. The CDR3 is CASSRSGGNEKLFF. In DNA, the CDR3 is TGTGCCAGCAGCCGGTCAGGGGGTAATGAAAAACTGTTTTTT.

The chain recombines TRBV6-1 with TRBJ2-2; perhaps TRBD1 as D (5 bases). Germline V gives CDR1 MNHNS, CDR2 SASEGT. There are 13 residues in the CDR3. V lost 4 bases, J lost 4 bases, and 7 bases lay in between. CDR3 nucleotides: TGTGCCAGCAGTGTGACAGTCACCGGGGAGCTGTTTTTT. This gives the protein CASSVTVTGELFF.

The rearrangement uses TRBV5-1 and TRBJ2-3, with D maybe TRBD2 (5 bases). The CDR3 has 16 amino acids. The V end lost 2 bases, the J end lost 2 bases, and 15 bases lay between the germline ends. Germline loops: CDR1 SGHRS, CDR2 YFSETQ. The CDR3 DNA reads as TGCGCCAGCAGCTTCGCTGCTTCGGAGGTCACAGATACGCAGTATTTT. Residues: CASSFAASEVTDTQYF.

V is TRBV27 and J is TRBJ2-3; no firm D call. Trimming pared 5 bases from V and 2 bases from J, leaving 14 bases between. The CDR3 length is 15 residues. Germline assignment: CDR1 MNHEY and CDR2 SMNVEV (reference sequence). Here the CDR3 reads CASSPTVNDTDTQYF. The CDR3 DNA reads TGTGCCAGCAGTCCCACTGTGAATGACACAGATACGCAGTATTTT.

V usage is TRBV9 and J usage is TRBJ2-2; the match to TRBD2 covers 10 bases. Per germline, CDR1 SGDLS and CDR2 YYNGEE. J lost 7 bases, V lost 4 bases, and 4 bases had no gene match. The CDR3 consists of 14 residues. The CDR3 protein is CASSWTSGGGELFF. As DNA, the CDR3 is TGTGCCAGCAGCTGGACTAGCGGCGGCGGGGAGCTGTTTTTT.